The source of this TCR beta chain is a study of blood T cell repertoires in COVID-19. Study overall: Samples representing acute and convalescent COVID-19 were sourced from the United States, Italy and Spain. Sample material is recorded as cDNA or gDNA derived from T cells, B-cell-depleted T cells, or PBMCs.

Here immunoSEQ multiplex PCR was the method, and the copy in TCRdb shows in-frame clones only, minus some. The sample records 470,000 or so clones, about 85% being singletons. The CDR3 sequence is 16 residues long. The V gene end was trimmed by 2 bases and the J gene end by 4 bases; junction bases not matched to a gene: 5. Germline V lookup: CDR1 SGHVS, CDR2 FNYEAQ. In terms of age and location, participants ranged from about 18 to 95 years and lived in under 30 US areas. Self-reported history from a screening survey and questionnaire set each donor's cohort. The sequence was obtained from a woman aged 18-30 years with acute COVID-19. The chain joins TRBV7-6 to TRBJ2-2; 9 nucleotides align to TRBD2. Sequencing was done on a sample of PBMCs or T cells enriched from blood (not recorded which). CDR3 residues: CASSLLAGGFTGELFF. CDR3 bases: TGTGCCAGCAGCTTATTGGCGGGAGGGTTCACCGGGGAGCTGTTTTTT.